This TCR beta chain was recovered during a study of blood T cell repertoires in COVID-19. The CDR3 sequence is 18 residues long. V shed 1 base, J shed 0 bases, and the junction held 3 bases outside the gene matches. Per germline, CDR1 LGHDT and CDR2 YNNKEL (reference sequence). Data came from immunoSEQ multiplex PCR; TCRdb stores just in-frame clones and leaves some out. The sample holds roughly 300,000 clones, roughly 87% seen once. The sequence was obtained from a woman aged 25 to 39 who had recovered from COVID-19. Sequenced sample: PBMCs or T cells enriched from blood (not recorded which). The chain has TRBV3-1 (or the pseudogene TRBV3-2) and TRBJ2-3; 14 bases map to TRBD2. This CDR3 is CASSQGRLAGGSTDTQYF. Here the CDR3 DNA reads TGTGCCAGCAGCCAAGGGCGACTAGCGGGGGGGAGCACAGATACGCAGTATTTT.